This T cell receptor beta chain was profiled in a study of blood T cell repertoires in COVID-19. About the study: PBMCs, B-cell-depleted T cells, or T cells provided the cDNA or gDNA that made up the material.

TCRdb's copy holds only in-frame clones and misses some; the assay was immunoSEQ multiplex PCR. The sample lists about 44,000 clones, about 70% seen once, with 50% to 75% in the top ten. The CDR3 has 18 residues. From germline, CDR1 is SGHVS and CDR2 FQNEAQ. The ends lost 1 base at V and 4 bases at J; junction bases unmatched: 10. This clonotype originated in a man older than 75 with acute or convalescent COVID-19. The chain couples TRBV7-8 to TRBJ2-2; 9 positions agree with TRBD2. The specimen sequenced was peripheral blood. CDR3 in DNA: TGTGCCAGCAGCTTAGGGGAGTTAGCGGGAGTGCGCACCGGGGAGCTGTTTTTT. Its translation: CASSLGELAGVRTGELFF.